Below, 13 T cell receptor beta chains from the same sample are listed, as sequenced in a study of T cell responses to AZD1222 COVID-19 vaccine. Clones were read by immunoSEQ multiplex PCR, and TCRdb kept only the in-frame ones, dropping some. Among 120,000 to 150,000 clones listed, more than 70% were seen once. The sample here was peripheral blood, taken on day 0 of AZD1222 vaccination. The receptors originated from an adult in good health.

The CDR3 coding sequence is TGTGCCAGCAGCACTGGACAGAAGACCGGGGAGCTGTTTTTT. Translation gives CASSTGQKTGELFF. The chain uses TRBV7-3 and TRBJ2-2; D is possibly TRBD1 (6 bases). Germline V gene sequence: CDR1 SGHTA, CDR2 FQGTGA. The length of the CDR3 is 14 residues. Trimming removed 5 bases from V and 5 bases from J, with 12 bases in between.

The DNA of the CDR3 is TGTGCCAGCCGGACAGACTATAGCAATCAGCCCCAGCATTTT. Protein: CASRTDYSNQPQHF. The chain recombines TRBV2 with TRBJ1-5; maybe TRBD1 (6 bases). Deletions cut 8 bases from V and 0 bases from J, with 11 bases between. Per the germline V gene, CDR1 is SNHLY and CDR2 is FYNNEI. The CDR3 extends over 14 amino acids.

This chain joins TRBV30 and TRBJ1-6, with 8 bases lining up with TRBD1. Germline V gene data show CDR1 as GTSNPN and CDR2 as SVGIG (reference sequence). CDR3 size: 16 residues. Germline trimming cut 3 bases from V and 6 bases from J; bases unmatched to any gene: 10. DNA of the CDR3: TGTGCCTGGAGCCCGGACAGGGTGTCTTCTAATTCACCCCTCCACTTT. Its translation is CAWSPDRVSSNSPLHF.

The rearrangement links TRBV2 to TRBJ1-3; D unresolved. The CDR3 covers 15 residues. The germline CDR1 and CDR2 sequences are SNHLY and FYNNEI. Trimming removed 6 bases at V and 8 bases at J, with 20 bases between. In DNA form, the CDR3 reads TGTGCCAGCAGCGAACGGTTATCTGTTCGGGACACCATATATTTT. This codes for CASSERLSVRDTIYF.

The genes are TRBV12-3 or TRBV12-4 and TRBJ2-1; D gene unclear. The CDR3 sequence is 12 residues long. V was shortened by 3 bases and J by 12 bases, with 12 bases between the two germline ends. CDR3 bases: TGTGCCAGCAGTTTTTATGGGGAAACGCAGTTCTTC. Protein sequence: CASSFYGETQFF.

The chain recombines TRBV10-3 with TRBJ1-1; 8 bases are a match to TRBD1. This CDR3 is built from 14 residues. Germline V CDR1 and CDR2: ENHRY, SYGVKD. V lost 3 bases and J lost 5; bases outside the gene matches: 5. CDR3 sequence (DNA): TGTGCCATCAGTGATGGCAGGGGGCGGACTGAAGCTTTCTTT. Amino acid sequence: CAISDGRGRTEAFF.

The chain has TRBV19 and TRBJ1-6, with a possible D match to TRBD1 (5 bases). Germline loops: CDR1 LNHDA, CDR2 SQIVND (reference sequence). Deletions cut 8 bases from V and 7 bases from J, with 12 bases between. CDR3 size: 13 residues. The CDR3 here is CASEWGGNSPLHF. The DNA of the CDR3 is TGTGCCAGTGAATGGGGGGGGAATTCACCCCTCCACTTT.

As to this clone: Compared with germline, one end of the junction differs, possibly owing to a read error. This chain links TRBV7-7 with TRBJ2-5; no clear D. Germline CDR1 SSHAT, CDR2 FNYEAQ (reference sequence). This CDR3 contains 14 residues. In DNA form, the CDR3 reads TGTGCTAGCAGCCCCATGGCTGGTCAAGAGACCCAGTACTTC. Encoded protein: CASSPMAGQETQYF.

As regards this clone: It is unclear where the CDR3 begins or ends on the DNA, so no DNA is shown, and the CDR3 is as TCRdb lists it. The J gene is TRBJ2-1, the V gene TRBV7-2; the DNA was not compared with TRBD2, the D call given in the table. Ends included, the CDR3 has 13 residues. Germline loops: CDR1 SGHTA, CDR2 FQGNSA. The chain's CDR3 is CASSLVAEGSKFF.

This chain joins TRBV6-5 and TRBJ1-2, with TRBD1 as a possible D gene (5 bases). This CDR3 contains 13 residues. CDR1 is MNHEY, CDR2 SVGAGI, per germline. Trimming cost V 8 bases and J 4 bases, with 14 bases left between them. The CDR3, as DNA: TGTGCCAGCCTGGGGGATCTTACCTATGGCTACACCTTC. Translating gives CASLGDLTYGYTF.

The chain has TRBV19 and TRBJ1-4; perhaps TRBD1 as D (6 bases). The CDR3 runs to 16 residues. Trimming removed 5 bases at V and 0 bases at J, with 13 bases between. The V gene's germline CDR1 is LNHDA and CDR2 SQIVND (reference sequence). The CDR3 is CASSLQGPTTNEKLFF. CDR3 bases: TGTGCCAGTAGTCTACAGGGCCCTACAACTAATGAAAAACTGTTTTTT.

The V call is TRBV10-2, the J call TRBJ1-2, with unresolved D. The CDR3 has 16 amino acids. Trimming took 0 bases from V and 4 from J, leaving 15 bases between them. Per the germline V gene, CDR1 is WSHSY and CDR2 is SAAADI. CDR3 sequence: CASSESRPSAGYGYTF. CDR3 coding DNA: TGCGCCAGCAGTGAGTCGAGGCCCTCCGCGGGCTATGGCTACACCTTC.

The CDR3 protein is CASSPQRSSNTGELFF. The DNA of the CDR3 is TGTGCCAGCAGCCCCCAAAGGTCTTCGAACACCGGGGAGCTGTTTTTT. This sequence joins TRBV7-9 and TRBJ2-2; D unclear. Trimming stripped 5 bases from V and 0 bases from J, with 13 bases between. Per the germline V gene, CDR1 is SEHNR and CDR2 is FQNEAQ (reference sequence). This CDR3 spans 16 amino acids. The full variable domain, completed using reference TRBV7-9 and TRBJ2-2, is DTGVSQNPRHKITKRGQNVTFRCDPISEHNRLYWYRQTLGQGPEFLTYFQNEAQLEKSRLLSDRFSAERPKGSFSTLEIQRTEQGDSAMYLCASSPQRSSNTGELFFGEGSRLTVL.